One and the same sample provided the 12 T cell receptor beta chains below, sequenced in a study of T cell responses to AZD1222 COVID-19 vaccine. Sequenced by immunoSEQ multiplex PCR; TCRdb stores in-frame clones only, minus some. The table has some 180,000 clones, 85% to 90% seen once. The sample here was peripheral blood, taken on day 0 of AZD1222 vaccination. Every receptor here comes from an adult in good health.

The gene calls are TRBV28 and TRBJ2-3; no firm D call. This CDR3 has 12 residues. The germline V gene has CDR1 MDHEN and CDR2 SYDVKM. The ends were cut back, 6 bases at V and 1 base at J, with 5 bases in the middle. Here the CDR3 DNA reads TGTGCCAGCAGACCCCGCACAGATACGCAGTATTTT. Residues: CASRPRTDTQYF.

The chain joins TRBV28 to TRBJ2-7; TRBD1 might be the D (5 bases). Germline V gives CDR1 MDHEN, CDR2 SYDVKM. This CDR3 has 14 residues. V lost 1 base to trimming and J lost 1 base, with 8 bases between them. The CDR3 DNA is TGTGCCAGCAGTTTATATCCAGGGTCCTACGAGCAGTACTTC. Translation: CASSLYPGSYEQYF. Full variable domain (remainder filled in from reference TRBV28 and TRBJ2-7): DVKVTQSSRYLVKRTGEKVFLECVQDMDHENMFWYRQDPGLGLRLIYFSYDVKMKEKGDIPEGYSVSREKKERFSLILESASTNQTSMYLCASSLYPGSYEQYFGPGTRLTVT.

This chain uses TRBV29-1 with TRBJ2-7; D remains unclear. V was pared by 7 bases and J by 0 bases, with 13 bases between. Germline CDR1 is SQVTM and CDR2 is ANQGSEA. There are 13 residues in the CDR3. The CDR3, as DNA: TGCAGCGCCACTTTCTCAGGCTCCTACGAGCAGTACTTC. Translating gives CSATFSGSYEQYF.

This chain links TRBV11-3 with TRBJ2-5, with D perhaps TRBD1 or TRBD2 (5 bases each). The CDR3 is 12 amino acids. The germline gives CDR1 SGHNT, CDR2 YENEEA. V lost 6 bases to trimming and J lost 11 bases, with 16 bases between them. CDR3 amino acids: CASSRGVSTQYF. As DNA, the CDR3 is TGTGCCAGCAGTCGGGGCGTTTCAACACAGTACTTC.

The chain combines TRBV28 with TRBJ2-7, with D perhaps TRBD1 (6 bases). V was pared by 4 bases and J by 2 bases, with 9 bases between. There are 13 residues in the CDR3. Germline V lookup: CDR1 MDHEN, CDR2 SYDVKM. Written as DNA, the CDR3 is TGTGCCAGCAGTTCTCAGGGGACCTACGAGCAGTACTTC. Residues: CASSSQGTYEQYF. Filled out from reference TRBV28 and TRBJ2-7, the complete variable domain reads DVKVTQSSRYLVKRTGEKVFLECVQDMDHENMFWYRQDPGLGLRLIYFSYDVKMKEKGDIPEGYSVSREKKERFSLILESASTNQTSMYLCASSSQGTYEQYFGPGTRLTVT.

The chain combines TRBV5-8 with TRBJ1-2; D remains ambiguous. Per the germline V gene, CDR1 is SGHTS and CDR2 is YDEGEE. CDR3 size: 16 residues. The V and J ends lost 0 bases and 2 bases respectively, with 14 bases between them. The CDR3 DNA is TGTGCCAGCAGCTTGGCCGGCGGCAGAACAAACTATGGCTACACCTTC. Protein: CASSLAGGRTNYGYTF.

A note on this clone: Other DNA variants within this sample encode the same CDR3. This chain joins TRBV4-2 and TRBJ2-5; D may correspond to TRBD1 or TRBD2 (6 bases each). Germline V gene sequence: CDR1 LGHNA, CDR2 YNFKEQ. This CDR3 is built from 13 residues. Between the trimmed V and J ends, which lost 0 bases and 5 bases, there was a span of 7 bases. The CDR3 sequence: CASSQEGGETQYF. The CDR3 nucleotides read TGTGCCAGCAGCCAAGAAGGGGGGGAGACCCAGTACTTC.

This rearrangement joins TRBV7-9 to TRBJ1-6; the match to TRBD1 covers 9 bases. The CDR3 is made up of 15 amino acids. Germline V lookup: CDR1 SEHNR, CDR2 FQNEAQ (reference sequence). After removal of 5 bases from V and 7 bases from J, the junction contained 6 bases not matched to a gene. The CDR3 here is CASSPGTGSNSPLHF. The DNA for the CDR3 is TGTGCCAGCAGCCCCGGGACAGGGAGCAATTCACCCCTCCACTTT.

The chain couples TRBV10-2 to TRBJ2-7; the D call may be TRBD1 or TRBD2 (5 bases each). The germline V and J ends were trimmed by 10 bases and 0 bases, with 13 bases remaining between them. CDR3 length: 13 residues. Germline assignment: CDR1 WSHSY and CDR2 SAAADI. CDR3 loop: CATREGSSYEQYF. DNA of the CDR3: TGCGCCACAAGAGAGGGGAGCTCCTACGAGCAGTACTTC.

This clone was counted a few times. In DNA form, the CDR3 reads TGTGCCAGCAGCTTAACGGGCGGCCCCGGCACTGAAGCTTTCTTT. As protein: CASSLTGGPGTEAFF. The chain recombines TRBV7-3 with TRBJ1-1, with unresolved D. The V gene lost 0 bases and the J gene lost 4 bases, with 12 bases spanning the gap. Germline values: CDR1 SGHTA, CDR2 FQGTGA. The CDR3 extends over 15 amino acids. The complete variable domain, with remaining parts taken from reference TRBV7-3 and TRBJ1-1, reads GAGVSQTPSNKVTEKGKYVELRCDPISGHTALYWYRQSLGQGPEFLIYFQGTGAADDSGLPNDRFFAVRPEGSVSTLKIQRTERGDSAVYLCASSLTGGPGTEAFFGQGTRLTVV.

The J gene is TRBJ1-5, the V gene TRBV27, with 7 bases identical to TRBD1. V dropped 4 bases and J dropped 6; count of bases not matched to a gene: 9. CDR3 length: 15 amino acids. CDR1 is MNHEY, CDR2 SMNVEV, per germline (reference sequence). CDR3 residues: CASSSDKQGIQPQHF. In nucleotides, the CDR3 is TGTGCCAGCAGTTCAGATAAACAGGGGATTCAGCCCCAGCATTTT.

J is TRBJ1-1 and V is TRBV5-4; 9 positions match TRBD1. With 5 bases clipped from V and 7 bases from J, the junction kept 6 bases outside the gene matches. Per germline, CDR1 SGHNT and CDR2 YYREEE (reference sequence). This CDR3 has 13 amino acids. The CDR3 bases are TGTGCCAGCAGTCGGGACAGGGTGGATGAAGCTTTCTTT. Translation gives CASSRDRVDEAFF.